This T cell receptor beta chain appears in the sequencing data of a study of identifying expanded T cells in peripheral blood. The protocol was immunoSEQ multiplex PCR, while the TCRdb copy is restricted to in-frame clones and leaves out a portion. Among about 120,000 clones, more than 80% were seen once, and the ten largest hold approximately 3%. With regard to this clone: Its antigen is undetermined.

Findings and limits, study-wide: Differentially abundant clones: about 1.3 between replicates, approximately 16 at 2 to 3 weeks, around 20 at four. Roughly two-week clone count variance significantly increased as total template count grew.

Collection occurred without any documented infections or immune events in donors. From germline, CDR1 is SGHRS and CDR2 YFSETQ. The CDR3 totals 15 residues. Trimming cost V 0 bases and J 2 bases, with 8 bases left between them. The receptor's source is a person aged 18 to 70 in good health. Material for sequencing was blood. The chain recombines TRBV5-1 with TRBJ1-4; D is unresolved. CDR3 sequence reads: CASSLVSTTNEKLFF. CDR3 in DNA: TGCGCCAGCAGCTTGGTGTCCACCACTAATGAAAAACTGTTTTTT.